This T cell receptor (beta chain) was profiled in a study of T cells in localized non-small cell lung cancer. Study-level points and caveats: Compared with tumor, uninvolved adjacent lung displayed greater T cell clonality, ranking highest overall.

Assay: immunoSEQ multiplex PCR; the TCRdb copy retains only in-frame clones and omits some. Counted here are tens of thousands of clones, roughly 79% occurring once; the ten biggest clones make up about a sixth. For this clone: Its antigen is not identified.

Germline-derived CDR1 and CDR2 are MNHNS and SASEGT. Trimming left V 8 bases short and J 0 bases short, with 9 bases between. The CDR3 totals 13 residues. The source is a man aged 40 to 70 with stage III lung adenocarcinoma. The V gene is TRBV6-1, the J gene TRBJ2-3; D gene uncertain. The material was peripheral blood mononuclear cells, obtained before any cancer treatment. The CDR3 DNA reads TGTGCCAGCCGGTCTGAAAGCACAGATACGCAGTATTTT. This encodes CASRSESTDTQYF.